Given below is one TCR beta chain in context. Its antigen is currently unknown. The sample belongs to a study of T cell responses to AZD1222 COVID-19 vaccine. Study-level findings and limits: The donor group comprised mostly white British people and more females; the analysis possibly underestimated clonal diversity. Recipients of two AZD1222 doses showed rising Spike-specific TCR breadth and depth. As reported, nearly half of all spike-specific TCRs target variant regions that are unmutated.

Investigators merged groups given second doses at roughly 4 or roughly 12 weeks. V was shortened by 0 bases and J by 10 bases, with 14 bases between the two germline ends. Germline CDR1 reads MRHNA; CDR2 reads SNTAGT. The CDR3 runs to 14 residues. Clones were sequenced by immunoSEQ multiplex PCR, and TCRdb holds only the in-frame ones, with some missing. Among 150,000 to 160,000 clones listed, over 90% were seen once. This chain joins TRBV6-4 and TRBJ2-3; D is unclear. This sequence was found in an adult who received the AZD1222 COVID-19 vaccine. The sample was peripheral blood, taken 28 days after the second AZD1222 dose. The CDR3 is CASSDSQRAPAQYF. The CDR3 coding sequence is TGTGCCAGCAGTGACTCCCAACGTGCCCCGGCGCAGTATTTT.